The T cell receptor beta chain under discussion was sequenced for a study of blood T cells in healthy people across ages. The length of the CDR3 is 11 residues. The V and J ends lost 2 bases and 9 bases respectively, with 4 bases between them. Germline loops: CDR1 SEHNR, CDR2 FQNEAQ (reference sequence). A second 7 to 11 cycle PCR used barcoded and J-beta primers. Each CDR3 protein gets one entry after TCRdb re-called the 5' RACE reads with MiXCR. The sample has around 690,000 distinct CDR3 sequences, 58% seen once. V usage is TRBV7-9 and J usage is TRBJ2-2; no clear D. The material sequenced was blood. The TCR originated in a man aged 55 to 69 in good health. In nucleotides, the CDR3 is TGTGCCAGCAGCTTATCTCGGGAGCTGTTTTTT. Encoded protein: CASSLSRELFF.